This T cell receptor beta chain appears in the sequencing data of a study of T cells in narcolepsy. This CDR3 spans 15 amino acids. Germline V gene sequence: CDR1 MRHNA, CDR2 SNTAGT. V shed 4 bases and J 4 bases; nucleotides not matched to a gene: 3. Generated by immunoSEQ multiplex PCR, the TCRdb table keeps only in-frame clones and is missing some. The table shows roughly 25,000 clones, with over 75% occurring only once. The rearrangement links TRBV6-4 to TRBJ2-1; TRBD2 agrees at 11 bases. Sequencing was done on a sample of memory (CD45RA-) CD4+ T cells from blood. This TCR was sampled from a human donor in good health. This CDR3 reads CASSVGTSGYNEQFF. CDR3 DNA: TGTGCCAGCAGTGTGGGGACTAGCGGATACAATGAGCAGTTCTTC.